This T cell receptor (beta chain) was documented in a study of spatial heterogeneity in lung cancer (dated by TCRdb to between 2018 and 2021). For the study in its entirety: Beta-chain transcripts were consistently detected in greater numbers than alpha-chain transcripts, which likely reflected higher beta-chain transcript abundance. In the raw uncorrected reads, each unique combination of TCR and UMI appeared more than ten times on average. In non-small cell lung cancer, the study quantitatively compared TCR alpha and beta repertoires across several tumor regions, matched nontumor lung, and blood. Nonsynonymous mutation counts, determined by whole-exome sequencing of tumor tissue, were related to features of the TCR repertoire. Both alpha and beta chains were TCR-sequenced in around 220 tumor regions, 64 matched nontumor lung samples and around 54 PBMC samples obtained at surgery.

To prepare the library, 5' RACE was applied. The instrument was a NextSeq 500. In the TCR library protocol, a unique molecular identifier was attached to each TCR cDNA molecule so that PCR and sequencing errors could be corrected. Per the authors' processing: Decombinator tools were used for TCR identification, UMI-based error correction and CDR3 extraction. TCRs above a frequency of 2 per 1,000, corresponding to the top 1% of the tumor frequency distribution, were defined as expanded. Each repertoire was subsampled 100 times to 5,000 TCRs, after which Renyi diversity was computed with the R vegan package. CDR3 similarity networks were built from amino acid triplet string-kernel similarity, with CDR3s being connected when pairwise similarity was above 0.82. Starting from the raw public reads, TCRdb applied fastp trimming at Q25, assembled clones with MiXCR and retained in-frame beta chains. Each CDR3 protein gets just one entry, which takes the most common genes and DNA from the rows behind it. Clone size and V and J calls follow TCRdb, not the original study. Across this sample there are 60,000 to 90,000 distinct CDR3 sequences, with about 14% seen only once. The ten top clones hold roughly 7% of the sample.

V is pruned by 5 bases and J by 3 bases, leaving 11 bases of the junction without a gene match. Its CDR3 holds 16 amino acids, cysteine through phenylalanine. Here the CDR3 DNA is all that survives: 48 bases in frame from base 1. CDR1 and CDR2 (SGHTA, FQGNSA) derive from the germline V gene. The meaning of the sample's time point label: sample taken at primary tumor resection. Without any cell sorting, TCR sequencing was performed on whole RNA extracted either from tumor and nontumor lung tissue or from cryopreserved PBMC samples. The donors were 72 patients from the lung TRACERx cohort who had early-stage, untreated non-small cell lung cancer. Only patients for whom sufficient RNA was available from at least two tumor regions were selected for TCR sequencing. For this clonotype: What antigen it recognizes has not been identified. The record has no base qualities; no much larger clone is one base away.

Overall study outcomes, separate from this receptor: Ubiquitous expanded tumor TCRs were found in blood more often at tumor resection than at routine follow-up. Confirming at a functional level the hypothesis that regional TCRs recognize regional mutations was considered to require additional single-cell paired TCR alpha and beta sequencing.

This material consisted of PBMCs, taken at surgery. Recombination linked TRBV7-2 to TRBJ2-3; TRBD2 lines up with 7 middle nucleotides. The TCR comes from a male donor with early-stage non-small cell lung cancer. The sequence in DNA is TGTGCCAGCAGCCTGACTAGCAACCTTGGGACAGATACGCAGTATTTT. Translated, it reads CASSLTSNLGTDTQYF.